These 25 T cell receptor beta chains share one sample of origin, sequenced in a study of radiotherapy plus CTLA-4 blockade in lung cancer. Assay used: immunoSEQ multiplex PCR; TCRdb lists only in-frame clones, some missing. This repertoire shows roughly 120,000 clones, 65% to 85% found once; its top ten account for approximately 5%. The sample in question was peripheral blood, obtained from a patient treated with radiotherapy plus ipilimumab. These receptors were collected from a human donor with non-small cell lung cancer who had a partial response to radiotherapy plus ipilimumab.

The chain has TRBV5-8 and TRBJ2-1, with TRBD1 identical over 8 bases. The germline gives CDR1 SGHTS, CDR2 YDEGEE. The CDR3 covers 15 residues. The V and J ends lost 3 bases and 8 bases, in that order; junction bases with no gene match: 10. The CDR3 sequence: CASSSRDRGTYEQFF. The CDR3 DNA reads TGTGCCAGCAGCTCAAGAGACAGGGGTACTTATGAGCAGTTCTTC.

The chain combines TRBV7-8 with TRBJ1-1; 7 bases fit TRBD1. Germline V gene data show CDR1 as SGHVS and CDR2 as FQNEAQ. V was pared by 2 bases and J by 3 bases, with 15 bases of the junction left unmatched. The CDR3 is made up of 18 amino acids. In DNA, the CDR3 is TGTGCCAGCAGCTTAAATGTCAGGGTGAGGGGGCCGGACACTGAAGCTTTCTTT. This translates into CASSLNVRVRGPDTEAFF.

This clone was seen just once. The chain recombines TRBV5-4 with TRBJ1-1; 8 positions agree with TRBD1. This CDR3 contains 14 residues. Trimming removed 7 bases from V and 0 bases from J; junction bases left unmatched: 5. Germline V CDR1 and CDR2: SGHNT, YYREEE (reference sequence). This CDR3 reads CASGDRYMNTEAFF. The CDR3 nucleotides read TGTGCCAGCGGGGACAGGTACATGAACACTGAAGCTTTCTTT.

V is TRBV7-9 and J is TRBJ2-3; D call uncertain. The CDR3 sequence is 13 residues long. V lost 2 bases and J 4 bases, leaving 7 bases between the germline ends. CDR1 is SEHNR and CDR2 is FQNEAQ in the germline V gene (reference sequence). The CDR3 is CASSLSLADTQYF. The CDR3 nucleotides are TGTGCCAGCAGCTTAAGCCTCGCAGATACGCAGTATTTT.

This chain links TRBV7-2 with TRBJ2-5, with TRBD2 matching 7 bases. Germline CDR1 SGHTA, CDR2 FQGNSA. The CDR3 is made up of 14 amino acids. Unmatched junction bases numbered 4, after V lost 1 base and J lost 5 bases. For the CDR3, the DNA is TGTGCCAGCAGCTTAGGGACGGGAGGTGAGACCCAGTACTTC. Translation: CASSLGTGGETQYF.

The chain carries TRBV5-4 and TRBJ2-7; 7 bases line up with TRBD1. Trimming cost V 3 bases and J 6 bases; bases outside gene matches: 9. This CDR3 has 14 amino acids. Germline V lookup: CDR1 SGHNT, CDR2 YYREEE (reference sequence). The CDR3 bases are TGTGCCAGCAGCTCTAGACAGGGTAGAGGCGAGCAGTACTTC. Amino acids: CASSSRQGRGEQYF.

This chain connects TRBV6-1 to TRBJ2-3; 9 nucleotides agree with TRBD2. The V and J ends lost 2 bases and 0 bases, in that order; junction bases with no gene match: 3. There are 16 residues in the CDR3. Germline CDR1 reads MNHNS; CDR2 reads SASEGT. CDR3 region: CASSESTSGSTDTQYF. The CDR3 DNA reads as TGTGCCAGCAGTGAATCGACTAGCGGTAGCACAGATACGCAGTATTTT.

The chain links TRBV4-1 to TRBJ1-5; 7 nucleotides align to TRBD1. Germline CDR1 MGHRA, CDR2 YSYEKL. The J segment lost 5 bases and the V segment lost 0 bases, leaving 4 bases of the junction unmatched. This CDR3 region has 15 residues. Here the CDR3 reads CASSQDSRGYQPQHF. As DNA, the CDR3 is TGCGCCAGCAGCCAAGATTCCAGGGGGTATCAGCCCCAGCATTTT.

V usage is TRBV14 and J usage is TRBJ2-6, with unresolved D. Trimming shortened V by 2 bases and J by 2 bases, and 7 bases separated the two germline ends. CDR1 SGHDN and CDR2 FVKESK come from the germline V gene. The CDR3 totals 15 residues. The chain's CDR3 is CASSQPITGANVLTF. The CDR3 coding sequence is TGTGCCAGCAGCCAACCTATAACTGGGGCCAACGTCCTGACTTTC.

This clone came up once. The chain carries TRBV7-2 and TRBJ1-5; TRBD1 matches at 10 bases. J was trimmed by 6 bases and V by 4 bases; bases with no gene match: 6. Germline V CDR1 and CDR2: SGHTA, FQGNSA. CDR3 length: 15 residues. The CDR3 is CASSSGTGDPQPQHF. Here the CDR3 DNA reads TGTGCCAGCAGCTCCGGGACAGGGGATCCTCAGCCCCAGCATTTT.

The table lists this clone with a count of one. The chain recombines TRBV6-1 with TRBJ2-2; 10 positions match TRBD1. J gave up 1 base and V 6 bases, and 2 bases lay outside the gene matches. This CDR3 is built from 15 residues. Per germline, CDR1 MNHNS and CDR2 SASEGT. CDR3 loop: CASSRDRGNTGELFF. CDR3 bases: TGTGCCAGCAGCCGGGACAGGGGGAACACCGGGGAGCTGTTTTTT.

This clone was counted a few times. The CDR3: CASSPYAGQGNLYGYTF. The CDR3 nucleotides are TGTGCCAGCTCACCTTACGCCGGACAGGGAAACTTATATGGCTACACCTTC. The chain links TRBV18 to TRBJ1-2; 8 positions agree with TRBD1. Germline-derived CDR1 and CDR2 are KGHSH and LQKENI. The J segment lost 5 bases and the V segment lost 3 bases, leaving 14 bases of the junction unmatched. The CDR3 covers 17 residues.

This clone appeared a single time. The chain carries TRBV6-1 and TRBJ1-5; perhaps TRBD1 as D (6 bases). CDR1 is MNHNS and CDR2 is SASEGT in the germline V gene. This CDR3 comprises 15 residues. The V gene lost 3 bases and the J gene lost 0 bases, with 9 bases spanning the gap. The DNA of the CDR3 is TGTGCCAGCAGTGACCGGGACATTAGCAATCAGCCCCAGCATTTT. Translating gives CASSDRDISNQPQHF.

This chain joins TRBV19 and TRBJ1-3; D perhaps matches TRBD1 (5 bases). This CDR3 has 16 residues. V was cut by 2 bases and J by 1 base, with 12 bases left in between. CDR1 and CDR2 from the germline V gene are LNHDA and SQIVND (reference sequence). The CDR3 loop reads CASSIMGLRSGNTIYF. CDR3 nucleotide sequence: TGTGCCAGTAGTATAATGGGACTAAGGTCTGGAAACACCATATATTTT.

The CDR3 bases are TGTGCCAGCAGCCCCAGGGGAGGCTACACCTTC. It specifies CASSPRGGYTF. The chain uses TRBV6-5 and TRBJ1-2; TRBD1 might be the D (6 bases). Trimming removed 6 bases at V and 8 bases at J, with 10 bases between. Germline V gene lookup returns CDR1 MNHEY and CDR2 SVGAGI. The CDR3 is 11 residues long.

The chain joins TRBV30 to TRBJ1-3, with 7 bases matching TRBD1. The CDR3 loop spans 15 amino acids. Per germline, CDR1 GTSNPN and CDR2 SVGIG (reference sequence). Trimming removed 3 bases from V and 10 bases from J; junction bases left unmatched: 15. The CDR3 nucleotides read TGTGCCTGGAGGGCACAGGGGAACGGAGGGAAGACCATATATTTT. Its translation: CAWRAQGNGGKTIYF.

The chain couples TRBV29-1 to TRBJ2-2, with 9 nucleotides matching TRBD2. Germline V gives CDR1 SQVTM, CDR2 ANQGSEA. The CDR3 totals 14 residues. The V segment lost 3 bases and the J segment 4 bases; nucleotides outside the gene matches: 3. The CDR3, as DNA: TGCAGCGTTGATTCTAGCGGGACCACCGGGGAGCTGTTTTTT. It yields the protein CSVDSSGTTGELFF.

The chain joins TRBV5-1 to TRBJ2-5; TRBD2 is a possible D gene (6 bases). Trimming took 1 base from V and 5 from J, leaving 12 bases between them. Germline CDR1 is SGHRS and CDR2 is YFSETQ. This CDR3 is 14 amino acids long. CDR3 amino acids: CASSLNGLSETQYF. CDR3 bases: TGCGCCAGCAGCTTGAATGGACTATCGGAGACCCAGTACTTC.

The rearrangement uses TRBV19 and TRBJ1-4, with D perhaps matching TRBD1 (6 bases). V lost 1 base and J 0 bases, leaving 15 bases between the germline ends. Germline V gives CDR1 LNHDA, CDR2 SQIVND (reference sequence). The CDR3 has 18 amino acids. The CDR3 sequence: CASSIAPGTLPTNEKLFF. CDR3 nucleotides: TGTGCCAGTAGTATAGCGCCTGGGACATTACCAACTAATGAAAAACTGTTTTTT.

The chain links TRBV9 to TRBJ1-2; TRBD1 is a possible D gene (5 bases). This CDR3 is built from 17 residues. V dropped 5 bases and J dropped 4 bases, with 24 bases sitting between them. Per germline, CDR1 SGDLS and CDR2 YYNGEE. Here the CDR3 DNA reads TGTGCCAGCAGAGACAGTTCCTCCCACCCCGGTGGCTATGGCTACACCTTC. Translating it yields CASRDSSSHPGGYGYTF.

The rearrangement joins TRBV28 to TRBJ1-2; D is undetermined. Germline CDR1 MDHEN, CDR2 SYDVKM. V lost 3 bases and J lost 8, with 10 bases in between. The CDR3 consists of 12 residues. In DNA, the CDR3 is TGTGCCAGCAGTTTCAGCGCTGGCGGCTACACCTTC. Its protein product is CASSFSAGGYTF.

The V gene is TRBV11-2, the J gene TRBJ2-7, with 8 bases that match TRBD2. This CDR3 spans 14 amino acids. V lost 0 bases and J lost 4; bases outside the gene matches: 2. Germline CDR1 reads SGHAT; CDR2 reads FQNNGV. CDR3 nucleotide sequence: TGTGCCAGCAGCTTAGAGCCTAGCGGGTACGAGCAGTACGTC. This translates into CASSLEPSGYEQYV.

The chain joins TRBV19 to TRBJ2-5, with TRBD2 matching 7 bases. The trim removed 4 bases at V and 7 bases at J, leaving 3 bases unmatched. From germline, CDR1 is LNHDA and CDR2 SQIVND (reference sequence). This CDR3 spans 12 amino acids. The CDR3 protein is CASSRGGGTQYF. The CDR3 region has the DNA TGTGCCAGTAGTAGGGGGGGTGGGACCCAGTACTTC. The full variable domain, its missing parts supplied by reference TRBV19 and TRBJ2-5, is DGGITQSPKYLFRKEGQNVTLSCEQNLNHDAMYWYRQDPGQGLRLIYYSQIVNDFQKGDIAEGYSVSREKKESFPLTVTSAQKNPTAFYLCASSRGGGTQYFGPGTRLLVL.

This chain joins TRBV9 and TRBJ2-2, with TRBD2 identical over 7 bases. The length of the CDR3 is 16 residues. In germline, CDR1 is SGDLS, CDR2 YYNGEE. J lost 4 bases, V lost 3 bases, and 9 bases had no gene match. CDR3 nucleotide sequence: TGTGCCAGCAGCGGGGGGGGTTTTCTATTCACCGGGGAGCTGTTTTTT. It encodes CASSGGGFLFTGELFF.

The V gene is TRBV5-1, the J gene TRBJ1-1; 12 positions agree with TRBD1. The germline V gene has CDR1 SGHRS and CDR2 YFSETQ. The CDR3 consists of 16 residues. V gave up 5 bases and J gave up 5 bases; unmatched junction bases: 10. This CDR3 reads CASRSVGGQGATEAFF. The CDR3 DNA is TGCGCCAGCAGGAGTGTTGGGGGACAGGGGGCTACTGAAGCTTTCTTT.